The subject of this entry is one T cell receptor (beta chain). Its antigen is not identified. This record comes from a study of T cell responses to AZD1222 COVID-19 vaccine. The CDR3 totals 15 residues. Trimming took 4 bases from V and 5 from J; bases not matched to a gene: 8. From germline, CDR1 is MNHEY and CDR2 SVGAGI. Profiling relied on immunoSEQ multiplex PCR, and the TCRdb table lists in-frame clones only, not all of them. The table records tens of thousands of clones, roughly nine tenths of them present only once. Study observations and caveats: There were mostly white British donors and more females than males, and clonal diversity was possibly underestimated. Only after the peak T cell response were repertoires sampled. Close to half of spike-specific TCRs reportedly recognize unmutated variant regions.

The sequenced sample was peripheral blood, obtained 28 days after the second AZD1222 dose. V usage is TRBV6-5 and J usage is TRBJ1-1; 9 bases are a match to TRBD1. The source is an adult who received the AZD1222 COVID-19 vaccine. Here the CDR3 reads CASSSNTGGRTEAFF. The CDR3 nucleotides are TGTGCCAGCAGTTCTAATACAGGGGGCCGTACTGAAGCTTTCTTT.